Each of the 9 T cell receptor beta chains below was sequenced from the same sample in a study of T cell responses to AZD1222 COVID-19 vaccine. The method was immunoSEQ multiplex PCR; TCRdb's version includes in-frame clones alone and lacks a portion of them. The data contain around 47,000 clones, 80% of them seen just once; the ten biggest clones take up roughly 20%. The sequencing used peripheral blood, collected 28 days after the second dose of the MenACWY control vaccine. All receptors derive from an adult who received the MenACWY meningococcal vaccine as a control.

V and J are TRBV5-1 and TRBJ2-3; 7 bases line up with TRBD2. This CDR3 is built from 17 residues. The germline V gene has CDR1 SGHRS and CDR2 YFSETQ. Trimming cost V 0 bases and J 1 base; bases outside gene matches: 8. The CDR3 protein is CASSLAGGSSRTDTQYF. CDR3 bases: TGCGCCAGCAGCTTGGCGGGCGGGAGTAGTCGCACAGATACGCAGTATTTT.

This clone is medium-sized within its sample. The chain carries TRBV6-5 and TRBJ1-1; 7 nucleotides align to TRBD1. CDR1 is MNHEY, CDR2 SVGAGI, per germline. The CDR3 sequence is 13 residues long. V was clipped by 2 bases and J by 11 bases; unmatched bases: 8. CDR3 DNA: TGTGCCAGCAGTTACGACAGGGCCGTGGCGGCTTTCTTT. This gives the protein CASSYDRAVAAFF.

The V and J genes are TRBV27 and TRBJ1-5; D gene unclear. V lost 2 bases and J lost 6, with 8 bases in between. This CDR3 comprises 13 residues. The germline CDR1 and CDR2 sequences are MNHEY and SMNVEV (reference sequence). The CDR3 DNA sequence: TGTGCCAGCAGTTTACAAATGCGTCAGCCCCAGCATTTT. It is translated as CASSLQMRQPQHF.

The sample holds a few counts of this clone. The CDR3 here is CASSEDAGTGNSEAFF. The CDR3 DNA reads TGTGCCAGCAGTGAGGATGCGGGGACAGGGAATTCCGAAGCTTTCTTT. The chain employs TRBV6-1 and TRBJ1-1; 9 nucleotides agree with TRBD1. With 3 bases clipped from V and 8 bases from J, the junction kept 13 bases outside the gene matches. The CDR3 length is 16 residues. CDR1 and CDR2 (germline): MNHNS, SASEGT.

This clone was observed a few times. This rearrangement joins TRBV24-1 to TRBJ2-2; TRBD2 matches at 8 bases. Germline V CDR1 and CDR2: KGHDR, SFDVKD. V lost 2 bases and J lost 6; bases outside the gene matches: 10. This CDR3 has 17 amino acids. DNA for the CDR3: TGTGCCACCAGTGATTCAGGAGCGGGAGTGGTGGCCGGGGAGCTGTTTTTT. It codes for CATSDSGAGVVAGELFF.

The count of this clone is one. This chain joins TRBV5-5 and TRBJ1-1, with TRBD1 matching 8 bases. CDR1 SGHKS and CDR2 YYEKEE come from the germline V gene (reference sequence). The V and J ends lost 1 base and 2 bases, in that order; junction bases with no gene match: 7. This CDR3 is 16 amino acids long. CDR3 DNA: TGTGCCAGCAGCTTGAGTGGGGACAGGAGAAACACTGAAGCTTTCTTT. As protein: CASSLSGDRRNTEAFF.

This clone has only a few counts. This rearrangement joins TRBV25-1 to TRBJ2-2; 8 nucleotides match TRBD2. J lost 5 bases, V lost 1 base, and 0 bases had no gene match. This CDR3 has 14 amino acids. Germline CDR1 is MGHDK and CDR2 is SYGVNS. This CDR3 is CASSESGGTGELFF. For the CDR3, the DNA is TGTGCCAGCAGTGAATCGGGAGGGACCGGGGAGCTGTTTTTT.

There are a few counts of this clone. The chain uses TRBV4-1 and TRBJ1-1; a possible D gene is TRBD1 (6 bases). Germline-derived CDR1 and CDR2 are MGHRA and YSYEKL. V shed 4 bases and J shed 7 bases, with 16 bases lying between them. The CDR3 spans 14 residues. The CDR3 loop is CASSPREQGNEAFF. CDR3 nucleotide sequence: TGCGCCAGCAGCCCTAGGGAACAGGGAAATGAAGCTTTCTTT.

The table lists this clone with a few counts. The chain combines TRBV28 with TRBJ1-2; D might be TRBD1 (5 bases). The V gene lost 5 bases and the J gene lost 8 bases, with 15 bases spanning the gap. The germline CDR1 and CDR2 sequences are MDHEN and SYDVKM. The CDR3 is made up of 13 amino acids. CDR3 nucleotide sequence: TGTGCCAGCAGTCGGGGGGGACGGTTAGGCTACACCTTC. As protein: CASSRGGRLGYTF.